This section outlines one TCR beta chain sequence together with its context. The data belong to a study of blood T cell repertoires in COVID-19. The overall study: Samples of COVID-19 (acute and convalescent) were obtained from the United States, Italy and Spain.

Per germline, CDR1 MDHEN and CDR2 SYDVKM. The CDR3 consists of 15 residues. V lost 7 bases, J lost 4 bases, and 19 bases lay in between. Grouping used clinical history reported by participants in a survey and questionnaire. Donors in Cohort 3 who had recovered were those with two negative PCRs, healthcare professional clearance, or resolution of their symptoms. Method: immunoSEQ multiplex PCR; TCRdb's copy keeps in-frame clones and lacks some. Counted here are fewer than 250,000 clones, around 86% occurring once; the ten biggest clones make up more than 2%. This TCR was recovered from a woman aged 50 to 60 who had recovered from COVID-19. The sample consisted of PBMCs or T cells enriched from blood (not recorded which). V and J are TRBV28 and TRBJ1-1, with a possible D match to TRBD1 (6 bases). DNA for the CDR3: TGTGCCAGCACCTATCTGGGGGGGCTTGGCACTGAAGCTTTCTTT. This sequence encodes CASTYLGGLGTEAFF.